The present T cell receptor (beta chain) was sequenced within a study of vaccination and CD4 T cells after COVID-19 (dated by TCRdb to about 2022). For the wider study: Convalescent patients had a positive SARS-CoV-2 result on nasal swab PCR, and of these patients, 8 or 9 had mild disease and one had severe disease. Six males and four females were included in the convalescent cohort, with two Hispanic individuals, seven Caucasians, two Asians and one multiracial person represented. Two doses of either the Pfizer-BioNTech BNT162b2 vaccine (n=8) or the Moderna mRNA-1273 vaccine (n=2) were administered to participants. Post-COVID blood samples were collected from convalescent patients a median of around 96 days after diagnosis, with a range of roughly 30 to 170 days. Post-vaccine blood samples were taken a median of about 77 days after the second vaccine dose, with a range of about 14 to 241 days. A few convalescent patients were sampled both early after vaccination (day 14) and late after vaccination (days 161 to 241). The cultures were stimulated with overlapping spike peptide pools from SARS-CoV-2 and from the common cold coronaviruses HCoV-NL63, HCoV-OC43 and HCoV-229E. Control cultures used a CEFX viral epitope pool as positive control, an HIV-1 Nef peptide pool as negative control, or no peptide. In under twelve COVID-19 convalescent patients and a handful of infection-naive healthy vaccine recipients, researchers compared the spike-specific CD4+ TCR repertoire from before mRNA vaccination with the repertoire from after.

This clonotype has only a few counts. Its antigen is still unknown. Base qualities are missing; no much larger clone stands one base away. The junction shows trimming of 4 bases on V and 10 bases on J, and the gene matches do not reach 8 bases of it. From a lookup of the germline V gene (reference sequence), CDR1 and CDR2 are DFQATT and SNEGSKA. The CDR3 numbers 15 residues from cysteine through phenylalanine. CDR3 DNA only is kept here, 45 bases in frame from base 1. Beyond this particular receptor, the publication reports: In convalescent patients, a median approximately 90% of post-vaccine SARS-CoV-2-reactive clones were detected only after vaccination, suggesting vaccine-specific priming. The median number of SARS-CoV-2-reactive clonotypes rose from 21 after infection to 38 after vaccination, but the change was not significant. Of the vaccine-specific clones in convalescent patients, 304 of 307, or nearly all, reacted only to SARS-CoV-2 spike and did not cross-react with common cold coronaviruses. Relatively few convalescent patients were included in the study, and early timepoints after natural infection were not analyzed.

Per the publication, the time point label means: late sampling 161 to 241 days after vaccination in three convalescent patients. The sample's treatment or condition, from its label and the paper: 10-day PBMC culture with coronavirus spike peptide pools or control peptides (ViraFEST assay). The ViraFEST assay was used in the study, in which antigen-specific T cells were expanded with peptide pools and expanded clonotypes were subsequently identified by TCR sequencing. The positive SARS-CoV-2 PCR tests of the convalescent patients were dated from March to December 2020, before the Alpha, Beta and Delta variants emerged in the United States. PBMCs were cultured at approximately 2.1 million per well in IMDM supplemented with roughly 5% human AB serum and about 9.5 IU/ml IL-2, with approximately 11 ug/ml peptide pools added. Half of the culture medium was replaced with fresh IL-2-containing medium on days 3 and 7. CD4+ T cells were isolated after around 11 days of culture through negative selection using the EasySep CD4+ T cell isolation kit. Ficoll-Paque Plus gradient centrifugation was used to isolate PBMCs from whole blood, and the isolated PBMCs were then either used fresh or cryopreserved at -140C. Triplicate wells were generally used for each culture condition.

Receptor amplification or capture employed PCR. DNA from cultured CD4+ T cells underwent TCR sequencing with the Oncomine TCR Beta short-read assay at the Johns Hopkins FTIC core. The QIAamp micro DNA kit was used to extract genomic DNA from the cultured CD4+ T cells. Oncomine TCR Beta libraries from cultured CD4+ T cells were pooled with unique dual indexes and sequenced on an Illumina iSeq 100. The source study handled its data this way. Non-productive sequences were removed, and CDR3s that did not start with C, did not end with F or W, or were shorter than 7 amino acids were discarded. The MANAFEST web application was used to identify antigen-specific clonotypes by comparing peptide-stimulated wells against reference wells and other culture wells. An FDR below 0.05, an odds ratio above 5, and a productive frequency above 0.1% in at least two of three replicate wells were required for clones to be considered positive. A clonotype counted as cross-reactive if it showed significant expansion both in the SARS-CoV-2 spike wells and in at least one common cold coronavirus spike condition. Using R version 3.6.1, CDR3 homology was evaluated through Levenshtein distances (stringdist) along with unrooted phylogenetic trees (ape). TCRdb passed the public sequencing reads through fastp at Q25 and MiXCR, retaining productive beta sequences. Each CDR3 protein appears once, grouped with its most common genes and DNA. The V and J calls reflect TCRdb's pipeline rather than the authors' work. Recorded for this sample are about 26,000 distinct CDR3 sequences; roughly a third of them occurred a single time. Clones ranked in the top ten supply around 3.4% of the sample.

Sequencing was performed on CD4+ T cells from blood, cultured in vitro, taken about 7 months after SARS-CoV-2 vaccination. This clonotype originated in a human donor who had recovered from COVID-19. The chain is encoded by TRBV20-1 joined to TRBJ2-1; TRBD2 agrees with 15 junctional bases. The bases read TGCAGTGCTACCCCGGGACTAGCGGGAGGTGGAGAGCAGTTCTTC. It encodes CSATPGLAGGGEQFF.